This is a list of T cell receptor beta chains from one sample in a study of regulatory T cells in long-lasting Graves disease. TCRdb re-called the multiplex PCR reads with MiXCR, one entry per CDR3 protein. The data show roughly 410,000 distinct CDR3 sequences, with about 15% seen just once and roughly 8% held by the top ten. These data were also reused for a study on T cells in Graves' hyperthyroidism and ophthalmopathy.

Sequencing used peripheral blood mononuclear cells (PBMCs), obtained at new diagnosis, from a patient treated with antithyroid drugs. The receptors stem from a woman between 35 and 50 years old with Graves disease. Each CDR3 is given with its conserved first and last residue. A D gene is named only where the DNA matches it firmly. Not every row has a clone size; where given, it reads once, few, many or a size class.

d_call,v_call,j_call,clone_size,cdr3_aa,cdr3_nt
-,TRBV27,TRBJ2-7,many,CASSRAPGSYYEQYF,TGTGCCAGCAGTCGCGCACCGGGGAGTTACTACGAGCAGTACTTC
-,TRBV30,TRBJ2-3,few,CAWGGQHTDTQYF,TGTGCCTGGGGGGGGCAGCACACAGATACGCAGTATTTT
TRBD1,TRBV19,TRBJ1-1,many,CASTADRLNTEAFF,TGTGCCAGCACTGCGGACAGGCTTAACACTGAAGCTTTCTTT
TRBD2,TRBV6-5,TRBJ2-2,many,CASSFGLAGRTGELFF,TGTGCCAGCAGTTTCGGACTAGCGGGAAGAACCGGGGAGCTGTTTTTT
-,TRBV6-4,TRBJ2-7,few,CASTSSFSYEQYF,TGTGCCAGCACTAGCTCCTTCTCCTACGAGCAGTACTTC
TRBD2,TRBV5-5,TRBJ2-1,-,CASSQASGSGQFF,TGTGCCAGCAGCCAGGCTAGCGGGAGTGGGCAGTTCTTC
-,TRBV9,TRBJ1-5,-,CASCCPRQPRRDQPQHF,TGTGCCAGCTGCTGTCCCCGGCAGCCGAGGAGGGATCAGCCCCAGCATTTT
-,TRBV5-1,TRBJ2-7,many,CASRTGMTYEQYF,TGCGCCAGCAGAACAGGGATGACCTACGAGCAGTACTTC
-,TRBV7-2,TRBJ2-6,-,CASSPRGQLVGANVLTF,TGTGCCAGCAGCCCCCGGGGTCAGTTGGTTGGGGCCAACGTCCTGACTTTC
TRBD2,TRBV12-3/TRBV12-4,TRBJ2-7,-,CASSGTSGREGSYEQYF,TGTGCCAGCAGCGGGACTAGCGGGAGGGAGGGGAGCTACGAGCAGTACTTC
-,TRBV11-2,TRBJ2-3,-,CASSLTPHPFTDTQYF,TGTGCCAGCAGTTTGACTCCTCACCCCTTCACAGATACGCAGTATTTT
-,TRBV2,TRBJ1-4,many,CASSEGGGPNEKLFF,TGTGCCAGCAGTGAAGGGGGGGGACCTAATGAAAAACTGTTTTTT
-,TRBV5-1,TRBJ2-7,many,CASSPVGRHYEQYF,TGCGCCAGCAGTCCCGTGGGGAGGCACTACGAGCAGTACTTC
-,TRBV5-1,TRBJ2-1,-,CASSLGRVENWQFF,TGCGCCAGCAGCTTGGGAAGAGTTGAGAATTGGCAGTTCTTC
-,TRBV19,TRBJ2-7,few,CASSIGGPVYEQYF,TGTGCCAGTAGTATCGGCGGGCCAGTATACGAGCAGTACTTC
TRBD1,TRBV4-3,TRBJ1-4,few,CASSQTGATNEKLFF,TGCGCCAGCAGCCAGACAGGGGCAACTAATGAAAAACTGTTTTTT
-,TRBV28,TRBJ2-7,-,CASAGLYYEQYF,TGTGCCAGCGCGGGACTCTACTACGAGCAGTACTTC
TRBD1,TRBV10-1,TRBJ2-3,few,CASRDRLTDTQYF,TGCGCCAGCCGGGACAGGCTGACAGATACGCAGTATTTT
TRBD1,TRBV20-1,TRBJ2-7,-,CSATPLNRDSSHEQYF,TGCAGTGCTACCCCACTAAACCGGGACAGTAGCCACGAGCAGTACTTC
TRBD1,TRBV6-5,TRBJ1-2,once,CASSSSRQGALTF,TGTGCCAGCAGTTCCTCGAGACAGGGGGCGCTTACCTTC
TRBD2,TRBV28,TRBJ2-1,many,CASSPTSGSSYNEQFF,TGTGCCAGCAGTCCTACTAGCGGGAGCTCCTACAATGAGCAGTTCTTC
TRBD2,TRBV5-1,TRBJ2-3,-,CASSGYTLAGSTDTQYF,TGCGCCAGCAGCGGATACACACTAGCGGGAAGCACAGATACGCAGTATTTT
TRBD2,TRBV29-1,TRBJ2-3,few,CSAPTSGSRTSTDTQYF,TGCAGCGCCCCGACTAGCGGGAGCCGTACTAGCACAGATACGCAGTATTTT
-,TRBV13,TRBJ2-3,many,CASSLGTADQSDTQYF,TGTGCCAGCAGCTTAGGGACAGCGGACCAGTCGGATACGCAGTATTTT
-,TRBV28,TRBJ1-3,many,CASSTIPSGWGNTIYF,TGTGCCAGCAGTACCATCCCATCGGGGTGGGGAAACACCATATATTTT
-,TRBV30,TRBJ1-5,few,CAWQRAGSIYQPQHF,TGTGCCTGGCAGAGGGCAGGGTCAATCTATCAGCCCCAGCATTTT
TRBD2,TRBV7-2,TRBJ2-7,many,CASSSIAGDPLYEQYF,TGTGCCAGCAGCTCGATAGCGGGAGACCCCCTCTACGAGCAGTACTTC
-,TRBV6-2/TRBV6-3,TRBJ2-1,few,CASSYSWGGGYNEQFF,TGTGCCAGCAGTTACTCGTGGGGCGGCGGGTACAATGAGCAGTTCTTC
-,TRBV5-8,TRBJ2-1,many,CASSFDPQGYNEQFF,TGTGCCAGCAGCTTCGACCCCCAGGGGTACAATGAGCAGTTCTTC
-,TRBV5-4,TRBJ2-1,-,CASSLGPNLSYEQFF,TGTGCCAGCAGCCTCGGACCGAACCTCTCCTACGAGCAGTTCTTC
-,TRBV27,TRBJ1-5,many,CASSLSGLMGNQPQHF,TGTGCCAGCAGTTTATCTGGGCTTATGGGCAATCAGCCCCAGCATTTT